Shown below are 28 T cell receptor beta chains from a single sample sequenced in a study of T-cell memory formation after mild COVID-19. A single record per CDR3 protein comes from TCRdb applying MiXCR to the 5' RACE reads. This table holds hundreds of thousands of distinct CDR3 sequences, about 15% found once. The sequenced sample was PBMCs or a T cell subset sorted from them (not recorded which). These receptors came from a man between 18 and 29 years old who had mild COVID-19 (a few samples of this study predate the infection). Cell type and time point are not known.

This clonotype turned up a few times. The chain carries TRBV7-2 and TRBJ2-1; D perhaps matches TRBD2 (6 bases). V lost 5 bases, J lost 8 bases, and 19 bases lay in between. Germline assignment: CDR1 SGHTA and CDR2 FQGNSA. The CDR3 length is 15 residues. The CDR3 DNA reads TGTGCCAGCAGCCCGGGGGTTGCTCGCGCCGATGAGCAGTTCTTC. Its translation is CASSPGVARADEQFF. Using reference TRBV7-2 and TRBJ2-1 for the parts outside the CDR3, the full variable domain is GAGVSQSPSNKVTEKGKDVELRCDPISGHTALYWYRQSLGQGLEFLIYFQGNSAPDKSGLPSDRFSAERTGGSVSTLTIQRTQQEDSAVYLCASSPGVARADEQFFGPGTRLTVL.

This sequence joins TRBV28 and TRBJ1-2; D is undetermined. V was trimmed by 6 bases and J by 6 bases, leaving 14 bases between them. Germline values: CDR1 MDHEN, CDR2 SYDVKM. CDR3 size: 13 residues. This chain's CDR3 is CASSLARPDGYTF. The DNA of the CDR3 is TGTGCCAGCAGCCTGGCCAGGCCCGATGGCTACACCTTC.

This chain connects TRBV27 to TRBJ2-5; TRBD1 is a possible D gene (6 bases). Germline lookup yields CDR1 MNHEY and CDR2 SMNVEV (reference sequence). This CDR3 region has 14 residues. Trimming took 6 bases from V and 2 from J, leaving 13 bases between them. The CDR3 region is CASRTLGQQETQYF. CDR3 DNA: TGTGCCAGCAGGACCCTAGGACAGCAAGAGACCCAGTACTTC.

V usage is TRBV5-6 and J usage is TRBJ1-6, with D hard to call. Germline V gives CDR1 SGHDT, CDR2 YYEEEE. The CDR3 is 14 residues long. Trimming took off 0 bases at V and 9 bases at J, with 10 bases between the two ends. The CDR3 DNA is TGTGCCAGCAGCTTGGCAAGTCGGGGTTCACCCCTCCACTTT. This encodes CASSLASRGSPLHF.

J is TRBJ2-2 and V is TRBV6-6, with 9 nucleotides matching TRBD1. Trimming at V came to 5 bases and at J to 7 bases, leaving 8 bases not matched to a gene. This CDR3 region has 15 residues. Germline V CDR1 and CDR2: MNHNY, SVGAGI (reference sequence). In nucleotides, the CDR3 is TGTGCCAGCAGTCCGGACAGGGGTATTCACGGGGAGCTGTTTTTT. It codes for CASSPDRGIHGELFF.

The chain links TRBV6-2 or TRBV6-3 to TRBJ2-2, with D perhaps assigned TRBD1 or TRBD2 (5 bases each). Germline V gives CDR1 MNHEY, CDR2 SVGEGT. This CDR3 contains 14 residues. V was cut by 4 bases and J by 7 bases, with 13 bases left in between. In nucleotides, the CDR3 is TGTGCCAGCAGTTGGACCGATGGGGGCGGGGAGCTGTTTTTT. Translating gives CASSWTDGGGELFF.

The chain has TRBV5-8 and TRBJ2-5; 14 bases match TRBD2. V shed 4 bases and J 5 bases; nucleotides not matched to a gene: 10. This CDR3 contains 17 residues. Germline V gives CDR1 SGHTS, CDR2 YDEGEE. CDR3 residues: CASSLGLAGGSRETQYF. CDR3 sequence (DNA): TGTGCCAGCAGCCTCGGACTAGCGGGGGGTAGTCGGGAGACCCAGTACTTC.

This clonotype has a handful of counts. The V gene is TRBV30, the J gene TRBJ2-7; TRBD1 is a possible D gene (5 bases). V lost 4 bases, J lost 3 bases, and 10 bases lay in between. In germline, CDR1 is GTSNPN, CDR2 SVGIG (reference sequence). The CDR3 is 12 amino acids. The CDR3: CAWTSDSYEQYF. The CDR3 region has the DNA TGTGCCTGGACTTCTGACAGCTACGAGCAGTACTTC. The full variable domain, rest sourced from reference TRBV30 and TRBJ2-7, is SQTIHQWPATLVQPVGSPLSLECTVEGTSNPNLYWYRQAAGRGLQLLFYSVGIGQISSEVPQNLSASRPQDRQFILSSKKLLLSDSGFYLCAWTSDSYEQYFGPGTRLTVT.

The rearrangement uses TRBV5-1 and TRBJ2-1; TRBD2 is a possible D gene (7 bases). The V gene's germline CDR1 is SGHRS and CDR2 YFSETQ. CDR3 length: 13 amino acids. Trimming removed 4 bases at V and 8 bases at J, with 13 bases between. The CDR3 bases are TGCGCCAGCAGCCTCTCGGGGGGCCATGAGCAGTTCTTC. This encodes CASSLSGGHEQFF.

This rearrangement joins TRBV12-5 to TRBJ1-2, with a possible D match to TRBD1 (5 bases). V was clipped by 0 bases and J by 4 bases, with 12 bases between them. The CDR3 loop spans 15 amino acids. Germline CDR1 and CDR2: LGHNT and FRNRAP. This CDR3 is CASGLVRWGSYGYTF. The CDR3 bases are TGTGCTAGTGGTTTGGTACGGTGGGGGAGCTATGGCTACACCTTC.

This clonotype has at least ten counts. The rearrangement links TRBV7-9 to TRBJ1-1; 9 bases are shared with TRBD1. V shed 3 bases, J shed 5 bases, and the junction held 1 base outside the gene matches. The germline V gene has CDR1 SEHNR and CDR2 FQNEAQ (reference sequence). The CDR3 length is 13 residues. CDR3: CASSFGTGTEAFF. The DNA for the CDR3 is TGTGCCAGCAGCTTCGGGACAGGGACTGAAGCTTTCTTT.

This clonotype showed up just a few times. CDR3 DNA sequence: TGTGCCAGCAGACCACAACGGACCCGGGGGAATGAGCAGTTCTTC. It is translated as CASRPQRTRGNEQFF. The genes are TRBV12-3 or TRBV12-4 and TRBJ2-1; D might be TRBD2 (6 bases). Trimming took off 6 bases at V and 7 bases at J, with 19 bases between the two ends. CDR3 size: 15 residues.

This clonotype was seen repeatedly, ten times or more. The rearrangement links TRBV10-3 to TRBJ2-3, with D possibly called TRBD1 or TRBD2 (5 bases each). CDR1 and CDR2 (germline): ENHRY, SYGVKD. Trimming left V 8 bases short and J 0 bases short, with 12 bases between. The CDR3 is made up of 14 amino acids. As DNA, the CDR3 is TGTGCCATCGGGACCAGGACAAGCACAGATACGCAGTATTTT. It is translated as CAIGTRTSTDTQYF.

This clonotype was seen more than once but under ten times. The V and J genes are TRBV7-2 and TRBJ2-7; 8 bases are shared with TRBD1. V was pared by 1 base and J by 0 bases, with 2 bases of the junction left unmatched. CDR3 length equals 15 residues. Germline lookup yields CDR1 SGHTA and CDR2 FQGNSA. For the CDR3, the DNA is TGTGCCAGCAGCTTAGTGGGACAGGCCTCCTACGAGCAGTACTTC. Protein: CASSLVGQASYEQYF.

This clonotype has a handful of counts. The gene calls are TRBV29-1 and TRBJ1-5; D not certain. The CDR3 has 13 amino acids. V lost 4 bases and J lost 5, with 12 bases in between. Germline V lookup: CDR1 SQVTM, CDR2 ANQGSEA. CDR3 sequence (DNA): TGCAGCGTTGGAGGGTTCTCGGATCAGCCCCAGCATTTT. Its protein is CSVGGFSDQPQHF. Full variable domain (rest looked up from reference TRBV29-1 and TRBJ1-5): SAVISQKPSRDICQRGTSLTIQCQVDSQVTMMFWYRQQPGQSLTLIATANQGSEATYESGFVIDKFPISRPNLTFSTLTVSNMSPEDSSIYLCSVGGFSDQPQHFGDGTRLSIL.

A word on this clonotype: The conserved phenylalanine or tryptophan is not found at the CDR3 terminus, so this likely reflects a read error. The DNA is left out, because the CDR3 cannot be placed on it with certainty; the CDR3 is given as TCRdb lists it. The gene calls are TRBV5-4 and TRBJ2-1; TRBD1, as called in the table, went unchecked against the DNA. The germline V gene encodes CDR1 SGHNT and CDR2 YYREEE (reference sequence). The CDR3 spans 12 residues, counting both ends. CDR3 sequence: CASSSGTGGFRV.

This clonotype was counted a few times. The V gene is TRBV15, the J gene TRBJ2-3; possible D gene TRBD2, 7 bases. Germline V CDR1 and CDR2: LNHNV, YYDKDF (reference sequence). The CDR3 length is 16 residues. Trimming shortened V by 0 bases and J by 4 bases, and 14 bases separated the two germline ends. The CDR3 DNA reads TGTGCCACCAGCAGAGATCTGGGGGGGCTCCCAGATACGCAGTATTTT. Its protein product is CATSRDLGGLPDTQYF.

This clonotype turned up a few times. This chain uses TRBV10-3 with TRBJ1-5; TRBD1 might be the D (6 bases). Germline assignment: CDR1 ENHRY and CDR2 SYGVKD. Trimming stripped 5 bases from V and 4 bases from J, with 15 bases between. The CDR3 covers 15 residues. The CDR3 protein is CAISLGQGQNQPQHF. CDR3 DNA sequence: TGTGCCATCAGTTTGGGTCAGGGACAAAATCAGCCCCAGCATTTT.

CDR3 sequence reads: CASSTTGTGDSEAFF. The CDR3 nucleotides read TGTGCCAGTAGTACGACCGGGACAGGGGACTCTGAAGCTTTCTTT. The chain carries TRBV19 and TRBJ1-1; 10 positions agree with TRBD1. Germline CDR1 reads LNHDA; CDR2 reads SQIVND (reference sequence). The CDR3 covers 15 residues. V shed 4 bases, J shed 6 bases, and the junction held 8 bases outside the gene matches.

In this sample, this clonotype turned up a few times. V is TRBV3-1 and J is TRBJ2-4; 7 nucleotides line up with TRBD2. CDR3 size: 15 residues. With 3 bases clipped from V and 5 bases from J, the junction kept 7 bases outside the gene matches. Germline CDR1 reads LGHDT; CDR2 reads YNNKEL (reference sequence). The CDR3 loop is CASSQRTSTQNIQYF. CDR3 bases: TGTGCCAGCAGCCAGCGGACTAGTACTCAAAACATTCAGTACTTC.

This clonotype was seen a few times. This rearrangement joins TRBV7-3 to TRBJ1-1; D possibly corresponds to TRBD1 (6 bases). Trimming removed 7 bases at V and 8 bases at J, with 17 bases between. The germline V gene has CDR1 SGHTA and CDR2 FQGTGA. CDR3 size: 13 residues. The CDR3 spells CASKDPGAREAFF. The CDR3 bases are TGTGCCAGCAAGGATCCGGGGGCCCGGGAAGCTTTCTTT.

This clonotype was counted only a few times. V is TRBV7-9 and J is TRBJ1-2; D not resolved. The germline V gene has CDR1 SEHNR and CDR2 FQNEAQ (reference sequence). The CDR3 runs 14 residues. The V end lost 7 bases, the J end lost 3 bases, and 15 bases lay between the germline ends. The CDR3 DNA reads TGTGCCAGCACCTCGTTGACATTGGACTATGGCTACACCTTC. Translation: CASTSLTLDYGYTF.

V gene TRBV7-9 combines with J gene TRBJ2-7; D remains unclear. This CDR3 spans 14 amino acids. Trimming stripped 2 bases from V and 7 bases from J, with 15 bases between. Germline CDR1 is SEHNR and CDR2 is FQNEAQ (reference sequence). Here the CDR3 DNA reads TGTGCCAGCAGCTTATCAAGGACCCCTGGGGAGCAGTACTTC. It translates to CASSLSRTPGEQYF.

V is TRBV9 and J is TRBJ1-1, with D uncertain. The ends were cut back, 2 bases at V and 4 bases at J, with 9 bases in the middle. CDR3 length equals 13 residues. The V gene's germline CDR1 is SGDLS and CDR2 YYNGEE. CDR3 protein: CASSVGSSTEAFF. CDR3 bases: TGTGCCAGCAGCGTTGGTTCGAGCACTGAAGCTTTCTTT.

The chain uses TRBV27 and TRBJ1-2; D is undetermined. V lost 1 base and J 8 bases, leaving 11 bases between the germline ends. The CDR3 covers 13 residues. Germline CDR1 reads MNHEY; CDR2 reads SMNVEV (reference sequence). CDR3 protein: CASSLYGSWGYTF. CDR3 DNA sequence: TGTGCCAGCAGTTTATACGGGTCGTGGGGCTACACCTTC.

V and J are TRBV9 and TRBJ2-5; D possibly corresponds to TRBD2 (5 bases). The CDR3 has 15 residues. V lost 0 bases to trimming and J lost 2 bases, with 11 bases between them. Germline assignment: CDR1 SGDLS and CDR2 YYNGEE. The CDR3: CASSVGGVFQETQYF. In DNA, the CDR3 is TGTGCCAGCAGCGTAGGGGGAGTGTTTCAAGAGACCCAGTACTTC.

The chain recombines TRBV21-1 with TRBJ1-5; TRBD1 is taken as the D call from the table, unchecked against the DNA. TRBV21-1 is described as a pseudogene. The CDR3 runs 20 residues. This CDR3 reads CASSYAPPGQGACSNQPQHF. CDR3 nucleotide sequence: TGTGCCAGCAGCTACGCCCCCCCGGGACAGGGGGCATGTAGTAATCAGCCCCAGCATTTT.

The chain carries TRBV7-9 and TRBJ2-1; 10 nucleotides line up with TRBD2. CDR1 SEHNR and CDR2 FQNEAQ come from the germline V gene (reference sequence). V was clipped by 11 bases and J by 4 bases; unmatched bases: 8. The CDR3 has 14 residues. The CDR3 DNA reads TGTGCCGGGTCTAGCGGGAGTCCATACAATGAGCAGTTCTTC. Its translation is CAGSSGSPYNEQFF.